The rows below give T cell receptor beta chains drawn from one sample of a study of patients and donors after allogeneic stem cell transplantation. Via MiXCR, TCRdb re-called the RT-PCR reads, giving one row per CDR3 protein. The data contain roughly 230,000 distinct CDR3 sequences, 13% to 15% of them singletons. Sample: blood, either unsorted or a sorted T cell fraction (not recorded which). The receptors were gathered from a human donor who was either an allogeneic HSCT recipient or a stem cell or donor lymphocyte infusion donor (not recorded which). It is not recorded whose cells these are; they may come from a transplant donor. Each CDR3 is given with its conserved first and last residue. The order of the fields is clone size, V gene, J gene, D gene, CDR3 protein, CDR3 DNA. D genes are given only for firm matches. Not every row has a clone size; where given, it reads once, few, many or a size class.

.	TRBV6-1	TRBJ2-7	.	CASSGTQTAYEQYF	TGTGCCAGCAGTGGCACCCAGACAGCTTACGAGCAGTACTTC
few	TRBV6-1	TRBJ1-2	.	CASTQDTRAYGYTF	TGTGCCAGCACCCAGGATACCCGGGCTTATGGCTACACCTTC
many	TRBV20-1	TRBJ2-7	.	CSARGTVGYEQYF	TGCAGTGCTAGAGGGACAGTGGGCTACGAGCAGTACTTC
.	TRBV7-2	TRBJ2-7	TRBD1	CASSAGTGRGEQYF	TGTGCCAGCAGCGCCGGGACAGGGCGGGGCGAGCAGTACTTC
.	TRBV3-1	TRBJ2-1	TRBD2	CASSQGGRGNEQFF	TGTGCCAGCAGCCAGGGCGGGAGAGGGAATGAGCAGTTCTTC
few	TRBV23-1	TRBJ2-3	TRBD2	CASSHPTSGRAGSTDTQYF	TGCGCCAGCAGTCACCCGACTAGCGGGAGGGCCGGTAGCACAGATACGCAGTATTTT
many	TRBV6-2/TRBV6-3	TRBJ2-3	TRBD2	CASNRSGGGRTQYF	TGTGCCAGCAATCGAAGCGGGGGGGGCCGGACGCAGTATTTT
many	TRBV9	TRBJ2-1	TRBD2	CASSVVTGGANEQFF	TGTGCCAGCAGCGTAGTTACGGGAGGGGCAAATGAGCAGTTCTTC
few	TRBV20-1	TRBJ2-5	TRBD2	CSASPGAARAGDQETQYF	TGCAGTGCTAGTCCGGGCGCGGCTAGAGCGGGGGACCAAGAGACCCAGTACTTC
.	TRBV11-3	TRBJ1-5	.	CASSSNLGVGSNQPQHF	TGTGCCAGCAGCTCCAACTTGGGGGTAGGAAGCAATCAGCCCCAGCATTTT
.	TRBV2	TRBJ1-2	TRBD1	CASRGTGWTDGYTF	TGTGCCAGCCGTGGGACAGGGTGGACGGATGGCTACACCTTC
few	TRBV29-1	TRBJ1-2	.	CSVEDSGQSYGYTF	TGCAGCGTTGAAGACTCAGGGCAATCCTATGGCTACACCTTC
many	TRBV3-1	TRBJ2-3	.	CASSQGLVTDTQYF	TGTGCCAGCAGCCAAGGTCTAGTAACAGATACGCAGTATTTT
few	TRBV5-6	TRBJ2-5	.	CASSLVGREETQYF	TGTGCCAGCAGCTTGGTAGGGCGTGAAGAGACCCAGTACTTC
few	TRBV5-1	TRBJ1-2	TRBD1	CASSWTGSGYTF	TGCGCCAGCAGCTGGACAGGGAGTGGCTACACCTTC
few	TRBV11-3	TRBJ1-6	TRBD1	CASSGRGQNSPLHF	TGTGCCAGCAGCGGAAGGGGGCAGAATTCACCCCTCCACTTT